This T cell receptor beta chain appears in the sequencing data of a study of beta chain features in type 1 diabetes. Findings and limits, study-wide: Diminished insertions and augmented deletions at VDJ junctions characterized type 1 diabetes patients.

Trimming took off 3 bases at V and 0 bases at J, with 6 bases between the two ends. The CDR3 runs 15 residues. The germline gives CDR1 SGHAT, CDR2 FQNNGV. Every bit of the isolated RNA underwent reverse transcription, so sequencing read expressed TCRB transcripts. Produced via immunoSEQ multiplex PCR; TCRdb's table is partial and in-frame only. The profile covers 300,000 to 450,000 clones, with roughly 21% appearing a single time and approximately 0.041% taken by the ten largest. Only one heparinised blood draw was taken per donor, and its volume averaged approximately 100 mL. Every sorted population was more than 98% pure. This clone was picked up one time. Antigen unknown.

This TCR came from a woman younger than 35 in good health. The chain carries TRBV11-2 and TRBJ2-6; D remains ambiguous. The source material was naive CD4+ T cells from blood. The CDR3 DNA reads as TGTGCCAGCAGCTTGGGCCCCTCTGGGGCCAACGTCCTGACTTTC. Its translation is CASSLGPSGANVLTF.